This T cell receptor (beta chain) was obtained from a study of blood T cell repertoires in COVID-19. Study overall: The origin of the acute and convalescent COVID-19 samples was the United States, Italy and Spain. Sources were T cells, B-cell-depleted T cells, or PBMCs; the material itself was cDNA or gDNA.

Using immunoSEQ multiplex PCR, the repertoire was profiled, and TCRdb retains in-frame clones only, with some absent. The sample carries roughly 76,000 clones, 70% to 80% recorded once. This clone was detected many times. The clonotype was recovered from a human donor in a cohort sampled during active COVID-19. Sequenced: peripheral blood.

CDR3 in amino acids: CASSLNPSGYEQYF. The CDR3 DNA follows: TGTGCCAGCAGTCTTAACCCCTCAGGCTACGAGCAGTACTTC. The J gene is TRBJ2-7, the V gene TRBV27; D is ambiguous. Germline CDR1 MNHEY, CDR2 SMNVEV (reference sequence). The CDR3 runs 14 residues. Trimming cost V 5 bases and J 3 bases, with 14 bases left between them.